One TCR beta chain is described in this entry. The CDR3 spans 16 residues. Trimming pared 4 bases from V and 2 bases from J, leaving 19 bases between. Per the germline V gene, CDR1 is SGDLS and CDR2 is YYNGEE. The sample is drawn from a study of cytotoxic CD8 clonotypes in ibrutinib-treated CLL. Study-level information: IGHV unmutated roughly 17; relapsed/refractory about a dozen; treatment-naive around 14.

Sequenced by immunoSEQ multiplex PCR; TCRdb stores in-frame clones only, minus some. Here the sample spans over 140,000 clones, over 75% being singletons. Sequencing used PBMCs, obtained after 36 months of ibrutinib treatment. This TCR came from a human donor with chronic lymphocytic leukemia. V and J are TRBV9 and TRBJ2-7, with D maybe TRBD1 (6 bases). The CDR3 reads CASSPRQVGTTYEQYF. The CDR3 DNA follows: TGTGCCAGCAGCCCAAGACAGGTAGGGACCACCTACGAGCAGTACTTC.